This T cell receptor beta chain stems from a study of blood T cell repertoires in COVID-19. TCRdb keeps only in-frame clones here, not all; method: immunoSEQ multiplex PCR. In the table there are 250,000 to 300,000 clones, over 75% of which are singletons. This clonotype was obtained from a woman between 45 and 60 years old who had recovered from COVID-19. Material: PBMCs or T cells enriched from blood (not recorded which).

The CDR3 sequence is CASSLSAGPKRETQYF. The CDR3 DNA reads as TGTGCCAGCAGTCTGTCAGCGGGACCGAAAAGGGAGACCCAGTACTTC. The chain employs TRBV2 and TRBJ2-5; 7 nucleotides align to TRBD2. Germline loops: CDR1 SNHLY, CDR2 FYNNEI. This CDR3 spans 16 amino acids. V was pared by 5 bases and J by 5 bases, with 14 bases of the junction left unmatched. Drawing the rest from reference TRBV2 and TRBJ2-5, the complete variable domain is EPEVTQTPSHQVTQMGQEVILRCVPISNHLYFYWYRQILGQKVEFLVSFYNNEISEKSEIFDDQFSVERPDGSNFTLKIRSTKLEDSAMYFCASSLSAGPKRETQYFGPGTRLLVL.